The following is a T cell receptor (beta chain) sequence with its context. This clone was seen only once. What this receptor recognizes is not known. No much larger clone is present one base from it, and per-base qualities are unavailable. This sample is drawn from a study of cytomegalovirus exposure and HLA in healthy donors (dated by TCRdb to between 2016 and 2019). A note on the overall study: An earlier analysis of roughly 610 of the donors reported about 300 Gb of sequence data and 117 million unique TCR beta sequences obtained from approximately 180 million T cells. An early release that covered several hundred HLA-typed donors contained 250 to 350 gigabases of sequencing data and 75 million to 100 million unique TCR sequences. Of the roughly 400 genotyped donors, over 65% fell in the genetic ancestry cluster associated with self-reported Caucasian donors. The aim of the study was to test whether cataloging public T cell receptors could identify signatures of past pathogen exposure. The study used immunosequencing to profile the T cell repertoires of under 700 subjects and linked those repertoires to cytomegalovirus serostatus. Besides the first cohort of about 730 subjects, a separate validation cohort made up of some 110 different subjects was used. The study combined high-throughput TCR immunosequencing, statistical association of individual TCRs with disease status, and machine learning to predict cytomegalovirus infection status. A later analysis re-examined previously published TCR beta repertoires from several hundred donors and added high-resolution HLA genotyping to investigate patterns of TCR occurrence. In the later analysis, no new phenotypic data were used to find candidate immune exposures; instead, reliance was placed on TCR beta sequences and their occurrence across donors. An earlier analysis of some 500 of the donors applied high-throughput TCR beta sequencing to assess whether each TCR beta V gene segment acted as functional or pseudogenic. Alongside the repertoire data, information on donor age, sex, ethnicity and CMV serostatus was compiled. Genome-wide SNP genotypes for about 55% of the roughly 670 donors were used in a later genetic analysis, which treated that subset as a discovery cohort. All discovery cohort repertoires had been generated using a single sequencing platform. Both class I and class II loci were covered by HLA typing, at four-digit resolution. Typing coverage differed by locus: A, B, C, DRB1 and DQB1 were typed in roughly 620-630 donors, DQA1 in 522, DPA1 in around 610, and DPB1 in just under 480. Five DR-DQ haplotypes were handled as single units for association and clustering because linkage in the cohort was strong. Among roughly 370 genotyped donors of the cohort, an average of approximately 250,000 unique TCR beta nucleotide sequences were sequenced per donor, 15% to 20% of them non-productive.

The library was produced with the immunoSEQ multiplex PCR assay. For the multiplex PCR, a mixture combining 60 forward primers for TCR Vbeta segments and 13 reverse primers for TCR Jbeta segments was used. The CDR3 region of rearranged TCR beta genes was amplified from genomic DNA by a multiplex PCR assay. The amplified TCR beta libraries were sequenced on the Illumina HiSeq System as 87-base-pair reads. Regarding the original processing steps: In a later analysis, approximately 74 million unique TCR beta chains were counted across the roughly 670 repertoires, and roughly 11 million of these chains were shared by at least two donors. Raw reads were error-corrected and collapsed into unique sequences by a nearest-neighbor algorithm in which closely related sequences were merged to remove PCR and sequencing errors. V, D and J gene segments were assigned by aligning CDR3 sequences to IMGT reference sequences. For a sequence to be retained, a match of at least six nucleotides was required to both a V gene segment and a J gene segment. Rearrangements were called productive when the CDR3 lacked stop codons and stayed in frame with V and J; all others were non-productive. Following IMGT convention, CDR3 was defined as the stretch from the second conserved V-encoded cysteine to the conserved J-encoded phenylalanine. Sequences without an unambiguous match to a single V gene segment were excluded from the earlier analysis of almost 600 of the donors. In an earlier analysis of approximately 500 of the donors, a V segment was called functional when productive rearrangements were above 56.7%, and segregating when the standard deviation between donors exceeded 5%. A statistical classification framework was built for diagnosing cytomegalovirus status from the catalog of TCR beta chain sequences. V and J gene assignment, in a later analysis, came from comparing TCR nucleotide sequences with IMGT/GENE-DB human TR gene sequences. The TCRdist pipeline was used in a later analysis to assign CDR3 sequences and most-parsimonious VDJ recombination scenarios. A later analysis defined each TCR beta chain by its CDR3 amino acid sequence plus V-gene family, and excluded reads lacking a unique V-gene family. In a later analysis, approximately 590 highly shared, low-generation-probability nucleotide sequences were removed to address suspected cross-contamination and a sequencing artifact. In a later analysis, a clonal expansion index was calculated for each public chain from normalized within-repertoire ranks of inferred template counts. A later analysis computed generation probabilities with a VDJ recombination model fitted to out-of-frame rearrangements, and checked the results against IGoR. Hypergeometric tests were used in a later analysis to score TCR-TCR, TCR-HLA and TCR-CMV co-occurrence, with a repertoire-size bias correction applied to the TCR pairs. In a later analysis, false discovery rates were estimated by permuting HLA or CMV assignments 20 times. In a later analysis, co-occurring TCRs were grouped using DBSCAN, with TCRdist sequence similarity added in when clustering inside HLA-allele-positive subsets. Repertoires with fewer than 30,000 or more than 120,000 public chains were left out of co-occurrence clustering, as were a handful of repertoires with anomalous nucleotide sharing. TCRdb provides this immuneACCESS table in a form limited to in-frame rearrangements. Some clones are lacking; in checked studies, under half of them reflect an unresolved V gene, and why the rest are absent is not known. Clone size and the V and J calls come from that table; the DNA yielded D and trimming. This sample gives 110,000 or so clones in total; 70% to 80% of them show up just once. Roughly 4.5% of the sample is in the top ten clones.

On the study overall, not on this receptor specifically: A later analysis found that most CMV-associated TCR beta chains appeared HLA-restricted, with HLA associations seemingly driven largely by CMV exposure. A group of highly shared sequence variants was considered likely to be a technical artifact of the sequencing pipeline. Because counts were too low, under 20 rarely observed V segments, including chromosome 9 orphons, were left out of the earlier analysis of 587 of the donors. According to the authors, the approach could potentially be generalized to other disease states and immunological phenotypes. Compared with the 666-donor mean, donors in an Asian-associated ancestry cluster had fewer N-insertions in productive TCRs, according to a later genetic analysis. Assigning TCR associations to individual alleles was difficult when HLA alleles, especially DR and DQ, strongly co-occurred. Only TCR beta chains were sequenced in this cohort, and the absence of alpha or paired-chain data limited detectable features. In a later analysis, the rate of TCR association differed among HLA loci, with DRB1 alleles having the most associated TCRs and HLA-C alleles having the fewest. Cytomegalovirus status was reported to be diagnosed by the classifier with high specificity and sensitivity in both the original and validation cohorts. Compared with equally common non-associated chains, HLA-associated TCR beta chains in a later analysis were more clonally expanded and had lower generation probabilities. In an earlier analysis of fewer than 750 of the donors, most TCR beta V segments were observed in productive rearrangements about 87% or about 30% of the time, broadly matching IMGT annotations. Across donors, most TCR sequences were observed very rarely, whereas some public TCRs were present in many individuals. The study listed 150 to 200 TCR beta chains as associated with cytomegalovirus. In a later analysis, 16,951 TCR beta sequences were associated with specific HLA alleles at a false discovery rate of 0.05. Several of the top co-occurrence clusters appeared to be linked to parvovirus B19, influenza, CMV and Epstein-Barr virus, according to a later analysis. A further reported finding was that TCR beta sequences accurately predicted the HLA-A and HLA-B alleles for most subjects in the first cohort. Presence/absence analyses assumed roughly uniform sequencing depth across donors, an assumption that may not hold. The 87-base-pair reads could not distinguish some IMGT-functional V segments, including TRBV6-2 and TRBV6-3, so those segments were excluded. HLA typing was unavailable for some donors at each locus, so association tests used only the typed subset. V-gene and J-gene trimming of TCR beta chains was associated with a missense DCLRE1C variant in a later genetic analysis, and the association was replicated in an independent cohort. In vitro tests confirmed that a few of the cytomegalovirus-associated TCR beta chains recognize cytomegalovirus antigens. CMV serostatus was the only immune exposure information available for the cohort. Linkage disequilibrium might explain the correlated functional status among segregating V segments, but an unknown experimental factor could not be excluded.

The CDR3, cysteine through phenylalanine, is 16 amino acids long. Only CDR3 DNA is held: 48 bases, read in frame from base 1. The germline ends are 17 bases apart after V is trimmed by 1 base and J by 4 bases. The germline V gene sets CDR1 to SGHTA and CDR2 to FQGNSA. The cohort consisted of 600 to 750 healthy bone marrow donors. All cohort members were sampled while nominally healthy, although unrecorded immune exposures were likely present. The donor tested CMV seropositive and was one of the 289 seropositive cohort members. Each donor provided a peripheral blood sample, and peripheral blood mononuclear cells were used for TCR beta sequencing. Genomic DNA extraction from the blood cell samples was performed with the Qiagen DNeasy Blood Extraction Kit.

The chain was built from TRBV7-2 and TRBJ2-7; TRBD1 could be the D gene, as 6 bases match. The sample was PBMCs. The source is a man aged 45 to 65 in good health and CMV-seropositive. The CDR3: CASSLELRTDHYEQYF. The DNA sequence is given as TGTGCCAGCAGCTTAGAGCTGCGGACAGACCATTACGAGCAGTACTTC.